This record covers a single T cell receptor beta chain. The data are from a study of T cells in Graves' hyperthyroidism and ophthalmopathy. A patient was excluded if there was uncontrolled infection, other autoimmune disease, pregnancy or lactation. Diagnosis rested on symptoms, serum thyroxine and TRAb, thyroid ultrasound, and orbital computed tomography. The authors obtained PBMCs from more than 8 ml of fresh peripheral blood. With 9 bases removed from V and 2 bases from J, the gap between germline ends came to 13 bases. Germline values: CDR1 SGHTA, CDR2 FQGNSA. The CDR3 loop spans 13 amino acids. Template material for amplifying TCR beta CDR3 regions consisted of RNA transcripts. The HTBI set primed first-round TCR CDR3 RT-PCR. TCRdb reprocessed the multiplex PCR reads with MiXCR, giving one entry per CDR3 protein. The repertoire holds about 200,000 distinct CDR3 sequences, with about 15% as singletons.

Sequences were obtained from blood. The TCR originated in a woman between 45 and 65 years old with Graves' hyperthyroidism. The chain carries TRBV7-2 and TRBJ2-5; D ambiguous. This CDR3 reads CASTQSQQETQYF. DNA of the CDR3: TGTGCCAGTACGCAGAGCCAACAAGAGACCCAGTACTTC.